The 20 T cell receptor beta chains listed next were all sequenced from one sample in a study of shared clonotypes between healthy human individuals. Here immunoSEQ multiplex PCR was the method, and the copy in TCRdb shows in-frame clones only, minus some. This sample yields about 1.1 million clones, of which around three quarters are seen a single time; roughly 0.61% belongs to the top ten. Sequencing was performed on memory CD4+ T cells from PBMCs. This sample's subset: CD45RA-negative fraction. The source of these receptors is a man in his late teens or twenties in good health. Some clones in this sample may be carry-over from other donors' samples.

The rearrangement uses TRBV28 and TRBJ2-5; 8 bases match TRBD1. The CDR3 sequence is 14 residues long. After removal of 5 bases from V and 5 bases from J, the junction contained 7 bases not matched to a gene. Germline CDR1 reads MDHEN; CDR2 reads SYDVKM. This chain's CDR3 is CASSQGAEGETQYF. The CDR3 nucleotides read TGTGCCAGCAGTCAGGGGGCGGAGGGGGAGACCCAGTACTTC.

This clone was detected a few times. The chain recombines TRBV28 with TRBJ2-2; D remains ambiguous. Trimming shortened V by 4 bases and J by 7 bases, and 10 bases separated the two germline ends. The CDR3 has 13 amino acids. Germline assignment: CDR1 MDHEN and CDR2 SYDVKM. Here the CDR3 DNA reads TGTGCCAGCAGTTCCGCTGGTATCGGGGAGCTGTTTTTT. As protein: CASSSAGIGELFF. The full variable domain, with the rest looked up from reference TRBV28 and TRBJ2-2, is DVKVTQSSRYLVKRTGEKVFLECVQDMDHENMFWYRQDPGLGLRLIYFSYDVKMKEKGDIPEGYSVSREKKERFSLILESASTNQTSMYLCASSSAGIGELFFGEGSRLTVL.

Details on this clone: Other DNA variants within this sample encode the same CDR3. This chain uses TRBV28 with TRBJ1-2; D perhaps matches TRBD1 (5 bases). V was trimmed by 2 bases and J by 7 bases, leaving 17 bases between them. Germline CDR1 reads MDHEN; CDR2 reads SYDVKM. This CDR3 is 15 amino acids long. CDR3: CASSLKPGRAGGYTF. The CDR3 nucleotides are TGTGCCAGCAGTTTAAAGCCGGGGCGAGCGGGTGGCTACACCTTC.

This CDR3 reads CASSFGPAKAYEQYF. The DNA for the CDR3 is TGTGCCAGCAGCTTTGGGCCGGCGAAGGCCTACGAGCAGTACTTC. V and J are TRBV7-2 and TRBJ2-7; D is ambiguous. CDR1 is SGHTA, CDR2 FQGNSA, per germline. This CDR3 has 15 residues. Trimming removed 3 bases at V and 2 bases at J, with 14 bases between.

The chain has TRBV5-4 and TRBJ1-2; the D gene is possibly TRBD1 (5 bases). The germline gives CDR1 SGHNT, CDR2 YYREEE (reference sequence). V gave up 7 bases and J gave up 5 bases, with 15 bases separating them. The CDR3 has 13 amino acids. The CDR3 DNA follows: TGTGCCAGCGGGGGGAGGGAAGGTTATGGCTACACCTTC. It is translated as CASGGREGYGYTF.

CDR3 amino acids: CASSPSDRDPPEQYF. The DNA of the CDR3 is TGTGCCAGCAGTCCATCAGACAGGGACCCTCCCGAGCAGTACTTC. The V gene is TRBV28, the J gene TRBJ2-7; 7 bases agree with TRBD1. Germline V CDR1 and CDR2: MDHEN, SYDVKM. Unmatched junction bases numbered 13, after V lost 5 bases and J lost 6 bases. The length of the CDR3 is 15 residues.

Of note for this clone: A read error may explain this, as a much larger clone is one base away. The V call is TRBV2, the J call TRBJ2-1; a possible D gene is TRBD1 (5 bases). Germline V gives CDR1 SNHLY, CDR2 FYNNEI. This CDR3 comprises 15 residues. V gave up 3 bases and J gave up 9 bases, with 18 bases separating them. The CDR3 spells CASSDERRVVSEQFF. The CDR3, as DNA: TGTGCCAGCAGTGACGAACGCAGGGTGGTGAGTGAGCAGTTCTTC.

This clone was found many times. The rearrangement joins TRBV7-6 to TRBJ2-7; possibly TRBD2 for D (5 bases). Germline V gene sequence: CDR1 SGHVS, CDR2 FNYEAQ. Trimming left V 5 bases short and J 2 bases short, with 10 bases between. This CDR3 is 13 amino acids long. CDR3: CASSRTRAYEQYF. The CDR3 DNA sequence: TGTGCCAGCAGCAGAACTAGGGCCTACGAGCAGTACTTC. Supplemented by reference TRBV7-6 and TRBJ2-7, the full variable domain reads GAGVSQSPRYKVTKRGQDVALRCDPISGHVSLYWYRQALGQGPEFLTYFNYEAQQDKSGLPNDRFSAERPEGSISTLTIQRTEQRDSAMYRCASSRTRAYEQYFGPGTRLTVT.

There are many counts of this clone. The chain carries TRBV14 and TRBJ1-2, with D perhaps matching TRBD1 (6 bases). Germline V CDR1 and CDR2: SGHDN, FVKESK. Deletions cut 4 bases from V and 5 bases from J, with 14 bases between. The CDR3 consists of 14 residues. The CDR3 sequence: CASSPGTNLYGYTF. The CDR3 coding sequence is TGTGCCAGCAGCCCCGGGACAAACCTTTATGGCTACACCTTC.

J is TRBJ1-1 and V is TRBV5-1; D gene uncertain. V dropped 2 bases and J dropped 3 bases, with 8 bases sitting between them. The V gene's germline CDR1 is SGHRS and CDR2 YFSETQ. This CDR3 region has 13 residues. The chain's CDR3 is CASSFTADTEAFF. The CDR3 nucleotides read TGCGCCAGCAGCTTTACAGCTGACACTGAAGCTTTCTTT.

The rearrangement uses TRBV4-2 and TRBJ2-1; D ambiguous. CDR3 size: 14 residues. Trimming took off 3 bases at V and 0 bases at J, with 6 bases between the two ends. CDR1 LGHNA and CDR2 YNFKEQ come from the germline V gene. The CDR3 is CASSQHPSYNEQFF. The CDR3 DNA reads TGTGCCAGCAGCCAGCATCCCTCCTACAATGAGCAGTTCTTC.

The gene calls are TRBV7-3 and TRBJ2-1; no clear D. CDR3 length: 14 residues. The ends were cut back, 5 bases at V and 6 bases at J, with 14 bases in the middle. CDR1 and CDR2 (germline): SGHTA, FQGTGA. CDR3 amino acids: CASSPPGASNEQFF. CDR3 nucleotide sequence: TGTGCCAGCAGCCCCCCGGGCGCCTCCAATGAGCAGTTCTTC. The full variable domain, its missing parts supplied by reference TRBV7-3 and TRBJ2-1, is GAGVSQTPSNKVTEKGKYVELRCDPISGHTALYWYRQSLGQGPEFLIYFQGTGAADDSGLPNDRFFAVRPEGSVSTLKIQRTERGDSAVYLCASSPPGASNEQFFGPGTRLTVL.

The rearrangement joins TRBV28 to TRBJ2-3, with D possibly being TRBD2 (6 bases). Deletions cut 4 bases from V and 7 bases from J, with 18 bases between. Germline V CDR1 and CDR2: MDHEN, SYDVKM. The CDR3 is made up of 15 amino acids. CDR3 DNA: TGTGCCAGCAGTTGGACGGGACTTCGATCCAATACGCAGTATTTT. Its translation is CASSWTGLRSNTQYF.

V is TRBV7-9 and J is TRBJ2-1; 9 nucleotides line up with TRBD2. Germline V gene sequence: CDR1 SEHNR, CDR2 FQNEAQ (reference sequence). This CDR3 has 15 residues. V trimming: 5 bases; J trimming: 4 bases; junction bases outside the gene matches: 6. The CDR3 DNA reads TGTGCCAGCAGCCGCTCTAGCGGGGAGTACAATGAGCAGTTCTTC. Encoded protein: CASSRSSGEYNEQFF.

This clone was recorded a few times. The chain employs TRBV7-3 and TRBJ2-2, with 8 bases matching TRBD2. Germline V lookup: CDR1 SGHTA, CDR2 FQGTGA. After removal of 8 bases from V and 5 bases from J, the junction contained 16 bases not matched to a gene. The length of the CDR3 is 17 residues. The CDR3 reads CASADRRSGGVTGELFF. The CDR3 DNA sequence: TGTGCCAGCGCCGACAGGAGGTCGGGAGGGGTAACCGGGGAGCTGTTTTTT.

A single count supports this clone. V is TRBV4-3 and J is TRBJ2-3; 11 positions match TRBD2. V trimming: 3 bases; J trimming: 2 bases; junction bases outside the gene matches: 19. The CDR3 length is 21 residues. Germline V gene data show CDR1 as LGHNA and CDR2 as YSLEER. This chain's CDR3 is CASSHRWGQGISGRVTDTQYF. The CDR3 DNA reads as TGCGCCAGCAGCCATAGATGGGGACAGGGCATTAGCGGGAGGGTCACAGATACGCAGTATTTT.

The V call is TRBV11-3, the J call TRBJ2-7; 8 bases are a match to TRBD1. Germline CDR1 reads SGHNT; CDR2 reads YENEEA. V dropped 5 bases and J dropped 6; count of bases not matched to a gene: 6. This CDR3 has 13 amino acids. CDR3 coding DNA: TGTGCCAGCAGCGTCAGGACAGGGTCCGAGCAGTACTTC. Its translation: CASSVRTGSEQYF.

The CDR3 sequence is CASSQEGYNAKINEQFF. The CDR3 bases are TGTGCCAGCAGCCAAGAGGGCTATAACGCGAAAATCAATGAGCAGTTCTTC. V and J are TRBV4-2 and TRBJ2-1; D unresolved. Per the germline V gene, CDR1 is LGHNA and CDR2 is YNFKEQ. The V end lost 0 bases, the J end lost 6 bases, and 18 bases lay between the germline ends. CDR3 length: 17 residues.

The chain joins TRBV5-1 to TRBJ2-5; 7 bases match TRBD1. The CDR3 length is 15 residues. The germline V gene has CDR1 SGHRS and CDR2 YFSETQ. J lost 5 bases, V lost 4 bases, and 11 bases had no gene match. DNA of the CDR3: TGCGCCAGCAGCCCACAGGGGCCAAAACTGGAGACCCAGTACTTC. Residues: CASSPQGPKLETQYF.

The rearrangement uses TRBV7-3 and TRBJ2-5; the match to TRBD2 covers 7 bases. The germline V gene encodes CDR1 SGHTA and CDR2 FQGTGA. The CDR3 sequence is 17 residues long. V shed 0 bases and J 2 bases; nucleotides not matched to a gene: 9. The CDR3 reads CASSLTHTSDLQETQYF. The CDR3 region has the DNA TGTGCCAGCAGCTTAACCCATACTAGCGACTTACAAGAGACCCAGTACTTC.